The T cell receptor (beta chain) described here comes from a study of cytomegalovirus exposure and HLA in healthy donors. The junction had 8 bases not matched to a gene; V was cut back by 5 bases and J by 4 bases. Germline V lookup: CDR1 MNHNS, CDR2 SASEGT. This CDR3 spans 15 amino acids. Primers for the PCR totalled 60 Vbeta and 13 Jbeta. Profiled with immunoSEQ multiplex PCR; TCRdb holds only in-frame clones, not every one. The sample consists of around 150,000 clones, around three quarters of them appearing once. This clone was counted between two and nine times. Its antigen is not known. Whole-study findings and limits: Among the CMV-associated chains, a few were confirmed in vitro as specific for CMV antigens. Solely CMV serostatus was available to characterize immune exposure.

The sequenced material came from PBMCs. The sequence derives from a man in his forties or fifties in good health and CMV-seropositive. The chain is built from TRBV6-1 and TRBJ1-5; 7 nucleotides agree with TRBD1. As DNA, the CDR3 is TGTGCCAGCAGTCTATGGACAGGAGGGAATCAGCCCCAGCATTTT. It encodes CASSLWTGGNQPQHF.